This T cell receptor (beta chain) was sequenced for a study of tumor-infiltrating lymphocytes in primary liver carcinoma. Study-level background: Sample yields of productive TCRbeta reads, ranging from roughly 3.65 to 8 million, were similar across tissue types.

CDR3 length: 17 residues. Study outcomes and limitations: Only about 8-25% of top clones spanned all five tumor regions.

Notes on this clonotype: What it binds is unknown. Mismatch with germline at one junction end may stem from a read error.

The input was about 500 ng total RNA; TCR beta cDNA was made from it with a constant-region primer. ARM-PCR was slightly modified, and three nested multiplex PCR rounds with it gave rise to the TCR beta libraries. It was with TRBV1-TRBV30 forward primers and a C-beta reverse primer that the first two PCR rounds were run, at roughly 10 cycles each. TCRdb re-called the multiplex PCR reads through MiXCR, storing one row per CDR3 protein. The sample consists of about 35,000 distinct CDR3 sequences, over 65% of them appearing once. Between about 20 and 30 mg of unsorted bulk tissue served as the source from which RNA and DNA were co-extracted.

This chain links TRBV12-3 or TRBV12-4 with TRBJ1-5; TRBD1 is a possible D gene (5 bases). This clonotype was obtained from a man between 35 and 55 years old with primary liver carcinoma and hepatitis B virus infection. Material: liver tumor tissue from sampling region 4. Regarding subset: tumor region T4, right-lateral pole. Written as DNA, the CDR3 is TGTGTCAACGGCCGCCTTTCAGGGAGCAATAGCAATCAGCCCCAGGATTTT. Residues: CVNGRLSGSNSNQPQDF.